This TCR beta chain was sequenced in a study of blood T cell repertoires in COVID-19. The assay was immunoSEQ multiplex PCR, and TCRdb's table has in-frame clones only and misses some. Here the sample spans about 63,000 clones, 88% being singletons. Specimen: peripheral blood. The source is a human donor in a cohort sampled during active COVID-19.

CDR3: CASSPLPTSGVSTDTQYF. The CDR3 DNA sequence: TGTGCCAGCAGTCCGCTCCCGACTAGCGGGGTTAGCACAGATACGCAGTATTTT. The rearrangement joins TRBV6-2 or TRBV6-3 to TRBJ2-3, with 11 bases that match TRBD2. The CDR3 has 18 amino acids. Germline V lookup: CDR1 MNHEY, CDR2 SVGEGT. The ends lost 5 bases at V and 0 bases at J; junction bases unmatched: 10.